Reported below is one T cell receptor (beta chain). Its antigen is not known. The repertoire was sequenced with immunoSEQ multiplex PCR; TCRdb's copy has only in-frame clones and lacks some. The sample has tens of thousands of clones, 88% seen once. The data stem from a study of T cells in localized non-small cell lung cancer. Study-wide findings and caveats: Heterogeneity within the tumor remains possible, as just one region underwent sequencing. Paired adjacent lung recovered a median about 60 of the top 100 tumor clones.

The specimen comprised PBMCs, sampled before any cancer treatment. The TCR was taken from a man between 40 and 69 years old with stage II lung adenocarcinoma.

The DNA for the CDR3 is TGTGCCAGCAGTTACTCTACTAGCGGGAGTAGTGAGCAGTTCTTC. Translating it yields CASSYSTSGSSEQFF. The gene calls are TRBV6-6 and TRBJ2-1; 11 bases are a match to TRBD2. V lost 0 bases to trimming and J lost 9 bases; unmatched junction nucleotides: 4. The CDR3 consists of 15 residues. Germline CDR1 and CDR2: MNHNY and SVGAGI (reference sequence).